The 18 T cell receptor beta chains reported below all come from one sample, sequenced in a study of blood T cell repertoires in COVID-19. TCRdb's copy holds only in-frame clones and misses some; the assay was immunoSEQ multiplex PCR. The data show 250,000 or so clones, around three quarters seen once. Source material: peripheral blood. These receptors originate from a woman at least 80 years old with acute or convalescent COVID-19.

CDR3 bases: TGCGCCAGCAGCTTGGCCGGGAGTCTCGACGAGCAGTACTTC. Translating it yields CASSLAGSLDEQYF. J is TRBJ2-7 and V is TRBV5-1; D perhaps matches TRBD2 (6 bases). The CDR3 has 14 amino acids. V lost 0 bases to trimming and J lost 5 bases, with 12 bases between them. The germline V gene has CDR1 SGHRS and CDR2 YFSETQ. The entire variable domain, with the rest obtained from reference TRBV5-1 and TRBJ2-7, is as follows: KAGVTQTPRYLIKTRGQQVTLSCSPISGHRSVSWYQQTPGQGLQFLFEYFSETQRNKGNFPGRFSGRQFSNSRSEMNVSTLELGDSALYLCASSLAGSLDEQYFGPGTRLTVT.

For the CDR3, the DNA is TGTGCCACCCGAGGGGGAGCCGACCAAGAGACCCAGTACTTC. It is translated as CATRGGADQETQYF. This chain uses TRBV5-4 with TRBJ2-5; D is possibly TRBD1 (6 bases). The CDR3 length is 14 residues. Per the germline V gene, CDR1 is SGHNT and CDR2 is YYREEE (reference sequence). V was pared by 9 bases and J by 0 bases, with 15 bases between.

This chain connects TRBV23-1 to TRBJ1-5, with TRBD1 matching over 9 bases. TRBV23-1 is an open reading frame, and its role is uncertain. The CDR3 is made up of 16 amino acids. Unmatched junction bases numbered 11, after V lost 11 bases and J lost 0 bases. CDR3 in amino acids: CAGRDREERSNQPQHF. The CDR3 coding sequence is TGCGCCGGGCGGGACAGGGAGGAGCGTAGCAATCAGCCCCAGCATTTT.

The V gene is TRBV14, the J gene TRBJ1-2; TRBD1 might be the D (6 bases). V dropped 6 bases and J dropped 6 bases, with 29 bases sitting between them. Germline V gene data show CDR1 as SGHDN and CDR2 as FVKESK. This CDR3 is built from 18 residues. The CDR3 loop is CASSPWVTGTPFRNGYTF. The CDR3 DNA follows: TGTGCCAGCAGTCCCTGGGTAACCGGGACACCCTTTAGGAATGGCTACACCTTC.

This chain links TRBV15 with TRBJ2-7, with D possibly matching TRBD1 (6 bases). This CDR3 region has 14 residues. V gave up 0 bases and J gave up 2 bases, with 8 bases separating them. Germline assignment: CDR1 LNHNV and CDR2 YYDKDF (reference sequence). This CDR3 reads CATSRDTGPYEQYF. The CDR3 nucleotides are TGTGCCACCAGCAGAGATACAGGGCCCTACGAGCAGTACTTC.

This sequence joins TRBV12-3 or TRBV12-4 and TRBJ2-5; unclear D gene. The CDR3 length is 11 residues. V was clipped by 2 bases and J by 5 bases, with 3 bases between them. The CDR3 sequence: CASSLLETQYF. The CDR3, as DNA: TGTGCCAGCAGTTTACTGGAGACCCAGTACTTC.

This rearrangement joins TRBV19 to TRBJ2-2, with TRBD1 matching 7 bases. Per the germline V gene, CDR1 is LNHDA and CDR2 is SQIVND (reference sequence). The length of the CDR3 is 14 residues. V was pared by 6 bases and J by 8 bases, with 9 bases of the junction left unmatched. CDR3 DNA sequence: TGTGCCAGTAGGACCACAGGGGAAAGAGGGGAGCTGTTTTTT. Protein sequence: CASRTTGERGELFF.

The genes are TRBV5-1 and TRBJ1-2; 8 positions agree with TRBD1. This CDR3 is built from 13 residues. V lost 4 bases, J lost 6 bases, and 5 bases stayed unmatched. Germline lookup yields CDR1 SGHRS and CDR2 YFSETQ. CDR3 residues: CASSLTGVDGYTF. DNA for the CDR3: TGCGCCAGCAGCCTGACAGGGGTGGATGGCTACACCTTC.

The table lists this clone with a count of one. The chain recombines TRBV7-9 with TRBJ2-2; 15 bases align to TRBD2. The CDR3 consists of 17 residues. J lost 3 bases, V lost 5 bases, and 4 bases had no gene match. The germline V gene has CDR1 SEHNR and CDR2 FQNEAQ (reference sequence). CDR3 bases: TGTGCCAGCAGCCCCGGACTAGCGGGAGGGTACACCGGGGAGCTGTTTTTT. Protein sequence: CASSPGLAGGYTGELFF.

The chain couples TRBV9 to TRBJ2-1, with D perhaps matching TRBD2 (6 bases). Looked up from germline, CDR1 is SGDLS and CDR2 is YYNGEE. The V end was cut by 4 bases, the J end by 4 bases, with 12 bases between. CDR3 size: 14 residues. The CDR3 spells CASSTWEAYNEQFF. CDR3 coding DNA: TGTGCCAGCAGCACATGGGAGGCGTACAATGAGCAGTTCTTC.

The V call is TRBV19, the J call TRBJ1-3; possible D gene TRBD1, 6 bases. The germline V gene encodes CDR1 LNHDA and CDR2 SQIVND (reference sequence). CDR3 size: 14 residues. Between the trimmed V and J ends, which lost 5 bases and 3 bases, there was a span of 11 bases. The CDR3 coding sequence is TGTGCCAGTAGTTCCGCAGGGGTTGGAAACACCATATATTTT. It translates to CASSSAGVGNTIYF.

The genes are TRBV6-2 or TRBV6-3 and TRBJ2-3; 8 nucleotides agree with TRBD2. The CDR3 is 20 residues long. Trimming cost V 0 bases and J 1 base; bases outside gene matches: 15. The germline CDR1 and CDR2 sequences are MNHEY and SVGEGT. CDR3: CASSYSMGRGGIDRTDTQYF. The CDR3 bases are TGTGCCAGCAGTTACTCTATGGGCCGGGGGGGCATCGATCGCACAGATACGCAGTATTTT.

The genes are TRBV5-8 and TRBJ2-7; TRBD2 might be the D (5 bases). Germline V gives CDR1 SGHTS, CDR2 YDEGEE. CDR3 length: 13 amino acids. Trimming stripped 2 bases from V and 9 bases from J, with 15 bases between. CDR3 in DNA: TGTGCCAGCAGCTTCCCGTTGAGGGTGGGGCAGTACTTC. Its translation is CASSFPLRVGQYF.

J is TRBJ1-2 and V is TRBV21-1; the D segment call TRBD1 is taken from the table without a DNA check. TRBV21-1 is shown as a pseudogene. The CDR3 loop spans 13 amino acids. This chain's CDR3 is CATHPKGMQGYTF. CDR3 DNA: TGTGCCACCCACCCTAAGGGGATGCAGGGCTACACCTTC.

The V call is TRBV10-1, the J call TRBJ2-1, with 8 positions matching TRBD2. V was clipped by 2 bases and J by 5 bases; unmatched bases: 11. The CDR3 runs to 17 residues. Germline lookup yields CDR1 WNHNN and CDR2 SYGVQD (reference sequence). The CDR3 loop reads CASSEREEREIDNEQFF. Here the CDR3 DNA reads TGCGCCAGCAGTGAGAGGGAGGAGCGGGAGATCGACAATGAGCAGTTCTTC.

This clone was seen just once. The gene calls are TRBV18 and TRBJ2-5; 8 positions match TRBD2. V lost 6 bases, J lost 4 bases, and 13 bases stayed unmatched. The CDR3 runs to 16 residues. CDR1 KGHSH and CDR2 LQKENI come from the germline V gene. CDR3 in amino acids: CASSARGGNQGETQYF. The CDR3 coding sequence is TGTGCCAGCTCCGCGCGCGGGGGGAACCAAGGAGAGACCCAGTACTTC.

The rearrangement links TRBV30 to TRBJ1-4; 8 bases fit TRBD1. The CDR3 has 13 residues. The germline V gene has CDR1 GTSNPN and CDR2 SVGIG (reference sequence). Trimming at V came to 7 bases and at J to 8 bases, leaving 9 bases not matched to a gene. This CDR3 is CASPDRGQEKLFF. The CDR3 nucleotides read TGTGCCTCCCCAGACAGGGGACAGGAAAAACTGTTTTTT.

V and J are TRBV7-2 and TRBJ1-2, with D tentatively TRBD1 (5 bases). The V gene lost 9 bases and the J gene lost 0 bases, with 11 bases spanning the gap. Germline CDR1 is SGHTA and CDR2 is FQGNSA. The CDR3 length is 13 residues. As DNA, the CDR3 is TGTGCCAGTTTGGACATCTCTAACTATGGCTACACCTTC. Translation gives CASLDISNYGYTF.